The rows below give T cell receptor beta chains drawn from one sample of a study of HIV-infected patients and healthy controls. TCRdb passed the 5' RACE reads through MiXCR, listing each CDR3 protein once. The sample holds around 19,000 distinct CDR3 sequences, 8.9% seen once. The sequencing sample was made of blood. The receptor source for this set is an adult in good health. Each CDR3 is given with its conserved first and last residue. The order of the fields is V gene, clone size, J gene, D gene, CDR3 protein, CDR3 DNA. The D gene is left open where the match is weak. Clone size is given for some rows only: seen once, a few or many times, or a class if the clone is expanded.

V gene: TRBV20-1
clone size: -
J gene: TRBJ1-1
D gene: -
CDR3 protein: CSASTGTMNTEAFF
CDR3 DNA: TGCAGTGCTAGTACCGGGACAATGAACACTGAAGCTTTCTTT

V gene: TRBV18
clone size: -
J gene: TRBJ2-5
D gene: -
CDR3 protein: CASSEYQETQYF
CDR3 DNA: TGTGCCAGCTCAGAGTACCAAGAGACCCAGTACTTC

V gene: TRBV18
clone size: many
J gene: TRBJ2-7
D gene: -
CDR3 protein: CASSPTGTYEQYF
CDR3 DNA: TGTGCCAGCTCACCAACGGGTACCTACGAGCAGTACTTC

V gene: TRBV20-1
clone size: medium-sized
J gene: TRBJ2-3
D gene: TRBD2
CDR3 protein: CSASFGGRGPDTQYF
CDR3 DNA: TGCAGTGCTAGTTTTGGCGGGAGGGGCCCAGATACGCAGTATTTT

V gene: TRBV6-2/TRBV6-3
clone size: many
J gene: TRBJ1-5
D gene: -
CDR3 protein: CASSYSPEGGQPQHF
CDR3 DNA: TGTGCCAGCAGTTATTCCCCGGAGGGGGGTCAGCCCCAGCATTTT

V gene: TRBV5-1
clone size: many
J gene: TRBJ1-4
D gene: -
CDR3 protein: CASSEVATNEKLFF
CDR3 DNA: TGCGCCAGCAGCGAGGTGGCAACTAATGAAAAACTGTTTTTT

V gene: TRBV20-1
clone size: -
J gene: TRBJ2-7
D gene: TRBD1
CDR3 protein: CSARTGLDEQYF
CDR3 DNA: TGCAGTGCCCGGACAGGGTTGGACGAGCAGTACTTC

V gene: TRBV7-9
clone size: few
J gene: TRBJ2-5
D gene: TRBD1
CDR3 protein: CASSPGQGLETQYF
CDR3 DNA: TGTGCCAGCAGCCCGGGACAGGGGCTGGAGACCCAGTACTTC

V gene: TRBV7-9
clone size: -
J gene: TRBJ1-5
D gene: -
CDR3 protein: CASRFEEQPQHF
CDR3 DNA: TGTGCCAGCAGGTTTGAGGAGCAGCCCCAGCATTTT

V gene: TRBV12-3/TRBV12-4
clone size: many
J gene: TRBJ1-1
D gene: -
CDR3 protein: CASRVRQPFEAFF
CDR3 DNA: TGTGCCAGCAGAGTCCGACAGCCCTTCGAAGCTTTCTTT